The 18 T cell receptor beta chains below were found in one sample sequenced in a study of CD8+ T cells in alopecia areata. RNA, once extracted, was reverse transcribed into cDNA for use as the sequencing template. Libraries were prepared by immunoSEQ multiplex PCR; TCRdb keeps only in-frame clonotypes and omits some of them. This table holds fewer than 250,000 clones, approximately 61% found once. The starting material was CD4+ T cells sorted from blood, obtained at week 0. These receptors originate from a human donor with alopecia areata.

This clone was detected only a few times. The J gene is TRBJ1-2, the V gene TRBV29-1, with 7 bases fitting TRBD1. V lost 6 bases to trimming and J lost 6 bases; unmatched junction nucleotides: 13. CDR1 is SQVTM and CDR2 is ANQGSEA in the germline V gene. The CDR3 consists of 14 residues. The CDR3: CSVVDRIGGHGYTF. The CDR3 bases are TGCAGCGTCGTGGACAGGATAGGGGGGCATGGCTACACCTTC.

This clone was detected a few times. The chain links TRBV30 to TRBJ1-2; no clear D. The V and J ends lost 2 bases and 4 bases respectively, with 11 bases between them. The CDR3 has 13 residues. Germline-derived CDR1 and CDR2 are GTSNPN and SVGIG (reference sequence). The CDR3 is CAWSMALLYGYTF. Here the CDR3 DNA reads TGTGCCTGGAGTATGGCTCTGCTCTATGGCTACACCTTC.

The CDR3: CASRTTVSGANVLTF. Here the CDR3 DNA reads TGTGCCAGCAGAACGACAGTCTCTGGGGCCAACGTCCTGACTTTC. The chain joins TRBV6-1 to TRBJ2-6, with D tentatively TRBD1 (5 bases). The CDR3 has 15 amino acids. V was cut by 6 bases and J by 0 bases, with 9 bases left in between. The germline V gene has CDR1 MNHNS and CDR2 SASEGT.

This clone occurred a few times. V gene TRBV29-1 combines with J gene TRBJ1-2, with D maybe TRBD1 (6 bases). The CDR3 length is 15 residues. With 7 bases removed from V and 1 base from J, the gap between germline ends came to 19 bases. The V gene's germline CDR1 is SQVTM and CDR2 ANQGSEA. Written as DNA, the CDR3 is TGCAGCGCCTTCCGGACAGACCTTAATAACTATGGCTACACCTTC. As protein: CSAFRTDLNNYGYTF.

V and J are TRBV10-3 and TRBJ1-1, with D possibly matching TRBD1 (6 bases). Germline V lookup: CDR1 ENHRY, CDR2 SYGVKD. This CDR3 has 13 residues. The V gene lost 6 bases and the J gene lost 5 bases, with 13 bases spanning the gap. The CDR3 sequence is CAIREQGKTEAFF. The CDR3 bases are TGTGCCATCAGGGAACAGGGAAAGACTGAAGCTTTCTTT.

The sample holds a few counts of this clone. The V and J genes are TRBV25-1 and TRBJ1-1; 7 nucleotides agree with TRBD1. In germline, CDR1 is MGHDK, CDR2 SYGVNS. The V gene end was trimmed by 6 bases and the J gene end by 1 base; junction bases not matched to a gene: 11. This CDR3 contains 16 residues. This CDR3 reads CASRGSNRGWNTEAFF. CDR3 nucleotides: TGTGCCAGCAGGGGATCGAACAGGGGTTGGAACACTGAAGCTTTCTTT.

The V gene is TRBV30, the J gene TRBJ2-2, with 8 bases matching TRBD2. Looked up from germline, CDR1 is GTSNPN and CDR2 is SVGIG (reference sequence). V lost 4 bases, J lost 4 bases, and 5 bases stayed unmatched. The CDR3 spans 14 residues. The CDR3 region has the DNA TGTGCCTGGATCCCGGGAGGGTTCACCGGGGAGCTGTTTTTT. This encodes CAWIPGGFTGELFF.

This chain connects TRBV29-1 to TRBJ2-3; the D gene is possibly TRBD1 (6 bases). With 6 bases removed from V and 2 bases from J, the gap between germline ends came to 18 bases. Germline V gives CDR1 SQVTM, CDR2 ANQGSEA. The CDR3 extends over 15 amino acids. CDR3 amino acids: CSVETVGQYTDTQYF. The CDR3 DNA is TGCAGCGTCGAAACCGTAGGACAGTACACAGATACGCAGTATTTT.

The J gene is TRBJ2-1, the V gene TRBV6-5, with a weak D call TRBD1 (6 bases). V was cut by 2 bases and J by 0 bases, with 8 bases left in between. CDR1 MNHEY and CDR2 SVGAGI come from the germline V gene. This CDR3 is built from 15 residues. As DNA, the CDR3 is TGTGCCAGCAGTTACGGGGGCGCCTCCTACAATGAGCAGTTCTTC. Its protein is CASSYGGASYNEQFF.

The chain employs TRBV9 and TRBJ1-5, with 8 bases that match TRBD1. The CDR3 length is 15 residues. CDR1 and CDR2 from the germline V gene are SGDLS and YYNGEE. The V and J ends lost 2 bases and 5 bases, in that order; junction bases with no gene match: 6. The CDR3 nucleotides read TGTGCCAGCAGCGTTTCAGGGGGCACCGATCAGCCCCAGCATTTT. Protein: CASSVSGGTDQPQHF. Drawing the rest from reference TRBV9 and TRBJ1-5, the complete variable domain is DSGVTQTPKHLITATGQRVTLRCSPRSGDLSVYWYQQSLDQGLQFLIQYYNGEERAKGNILERFSAQQFPDLHSELNLSSLELGDSALYFCASSVSGGTDQPQHFGDGTRLSIL.

This clone was seen only a few times. The CDR3 loop is CAWSVLWNEQFF. CDR3 bases: TGTGCCTGGAGTGTACTGTGGAATGAGCAGTTCTTC. The chain joins TRBV30 to TRBJ2-1; no reliable D call. This CDR3 comprises 12 residues. The V gene lost 0 bases and the J gene lost 7 bases, with 7 bases spanning the gap. Germline V CDR1 and CDR2: GTSNPN, SVGIG (reference sequence).

The chain is built from TRBV7-9 and TRBJ2-4; perhaps TRBD2 as D (5 bases). Per germline, CDR1 SEHNR and CDR2 FQNEAQ (reference sequence). The CDR3 totals 16 residues. V lost 1 base, J lost 0 bases, and 10 bases lay in between. The CDR3 loop reads CASSLGGELAKNIQYF. The CDR3 bases are TGTGCCAGCAGCTTAGGGGGAGAGTTAGCCAAAAACATTCAGTACTTC.

The CDR3 reads CAGTPGRNTGELFF. In DNA form, the CDR3 reads TGTGCCGGGACACCGGGTCGCAACACCGGGGAGCTGTTTTTT. This chain links TRBV30 with TRBJ2-2; maybe TRBD1 (6 bases). This CDR3 is 14 amino acids long. Trimming took 8 bases from V and 2 from J, leaving 15 bases between them. CDR1 GTSNPN and CDR2 SVGIG come from the germline V gene (reference sequence).

V gene TRBV6-5 combines with J gene TRBJ2-1; 10 bases fit TRBD1. With 5 bases clipped from V and 6 bases from J, the junction kept 4 bases outside the gene matches. CDR1 and CDR2 from the germline V gene are MNHEY and SVGAGI. The CDR3 sequence is 14 residues long. In DNA, the CDR3 is TGTGCCAGCAGTCCGGGGACAGGGGTCAATGAGCAGTTCTTC. Amino acid sequence: CASSPGTGVNEQFF.

V is TRBV29-1 and J is TRBJ1-2, with D perhaps TRBD1 (5 bases). The V gene lost 4 bases and the J gene lost 5 bases, with 14 bases spanning the gap. The CDR3 spans 13 residues. Germline V gene lookup returns CDR1 SQVTM and CDR2 ANQGSEA. CDR3 nucleotide sequence: TGCAGCGTTGCCTCACAGGAAACATATGGCTACACCTTC. Its translation is CSVASQETYGYTF. The complete variable domain, with remaining parts taken from reference TRBV29-1 and TRBJ1-2, reads SAVISQKPSRDICQRGTSLTIQCQVDSQVTMMFWYRQQPGQSLTLIATANQGSEATYESGFVIDKFPISRPNLTFSTLTVSNMSPEDSSIYLCSVASQETYGYTFGSGTRLTVV.

This clone occurred once. V usage is TRBV5-1 and J usage is TRBJ1-1; D is ambiguous. Germline V gene data show CDR1 as SGHRS and CDR2 as YFSETQ. This CDR3 is built from 16 residues. V lost 0 bases and J lost 0, with 12 bases in between. The CDR3 sequence is CASSLDAPPLNTEAFF. CDR3 bases: TGCGCCAGCAGCTTGGACGCCCCTCCATTGAACACTGAAGCTTTCTTT.

V is TRBV30 and J is TRBJ2-1; D gene ambiguous. V dropped 6 bases and J dropped 3 bases, with 6 bases sitting between them. Germline values: CDR1 GTSNPN, CDR2 SVGIG (reference sequence). This CDR3 has 11 residues. The CDR3 nucleotides read TGTGCCTGTAACTTCTACAATGAGCAGTTCTTC. Residues: CACNFYNEQFF.

V usage is TRBV18 and J usage is TRBJ1-1; the D is unclear. The CDR3 contains 14 residues. Germline V lookup: CDR1 KGHSH, CDR2 LQKENI. V lost 8 bases and J 3 bases, leaving 16 bases between the germline ends. The CDR3 nucleotides read TGTGCCAGCCAAATAGGAGCTTATGACACTGAAGCTTTCTTT. Translated, it gives CASQIGAYDTEAFF.